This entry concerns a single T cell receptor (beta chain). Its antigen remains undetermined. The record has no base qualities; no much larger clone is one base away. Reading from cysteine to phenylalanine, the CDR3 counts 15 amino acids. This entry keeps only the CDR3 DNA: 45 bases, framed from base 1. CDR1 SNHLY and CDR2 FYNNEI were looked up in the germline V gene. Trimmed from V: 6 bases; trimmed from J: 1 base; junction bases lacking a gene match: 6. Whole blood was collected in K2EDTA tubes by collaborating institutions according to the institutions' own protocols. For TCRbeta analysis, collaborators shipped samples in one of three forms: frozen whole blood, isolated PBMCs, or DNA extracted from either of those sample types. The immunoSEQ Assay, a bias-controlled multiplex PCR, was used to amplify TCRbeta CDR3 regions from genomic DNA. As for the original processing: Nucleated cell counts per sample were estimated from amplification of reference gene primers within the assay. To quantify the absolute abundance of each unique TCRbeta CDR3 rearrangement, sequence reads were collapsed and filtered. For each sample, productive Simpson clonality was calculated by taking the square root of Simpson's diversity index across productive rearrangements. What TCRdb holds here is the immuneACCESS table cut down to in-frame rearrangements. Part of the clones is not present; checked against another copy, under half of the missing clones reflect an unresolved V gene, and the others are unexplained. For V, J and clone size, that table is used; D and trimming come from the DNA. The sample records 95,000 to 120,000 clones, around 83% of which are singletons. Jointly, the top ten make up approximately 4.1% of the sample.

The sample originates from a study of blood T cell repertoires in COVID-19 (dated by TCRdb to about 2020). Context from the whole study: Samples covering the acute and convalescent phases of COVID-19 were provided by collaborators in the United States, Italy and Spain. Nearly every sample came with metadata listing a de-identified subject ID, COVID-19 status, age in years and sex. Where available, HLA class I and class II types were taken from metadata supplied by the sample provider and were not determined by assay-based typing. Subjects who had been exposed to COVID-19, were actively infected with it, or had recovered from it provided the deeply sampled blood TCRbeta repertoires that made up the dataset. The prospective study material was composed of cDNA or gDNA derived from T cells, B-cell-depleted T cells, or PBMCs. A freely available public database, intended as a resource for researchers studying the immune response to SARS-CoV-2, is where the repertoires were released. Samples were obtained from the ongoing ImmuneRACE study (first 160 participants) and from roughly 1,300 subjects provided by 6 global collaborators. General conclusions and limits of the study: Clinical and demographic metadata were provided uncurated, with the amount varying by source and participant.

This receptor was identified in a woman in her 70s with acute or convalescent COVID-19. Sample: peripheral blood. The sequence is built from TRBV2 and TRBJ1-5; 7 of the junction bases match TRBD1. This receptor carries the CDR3 CASSLQGRSNQPQHF. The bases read TGTGCCAGCAGCTTACAGGGGAGGAGCAATCAGCCCCAGCATTTT.